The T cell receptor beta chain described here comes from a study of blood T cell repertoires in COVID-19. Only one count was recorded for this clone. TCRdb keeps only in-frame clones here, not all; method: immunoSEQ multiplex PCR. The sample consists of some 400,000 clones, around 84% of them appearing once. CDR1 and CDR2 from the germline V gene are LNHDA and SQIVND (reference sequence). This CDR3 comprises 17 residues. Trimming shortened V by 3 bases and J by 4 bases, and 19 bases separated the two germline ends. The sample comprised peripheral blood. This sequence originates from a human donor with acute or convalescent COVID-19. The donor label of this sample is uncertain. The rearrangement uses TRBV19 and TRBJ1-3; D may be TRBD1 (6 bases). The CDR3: CASSINSLGQGGNTIYF. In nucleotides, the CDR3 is TGTGCCAGTAGTATCAACTCCCTGGGACAAGGAGGAAACACCATATATTTT. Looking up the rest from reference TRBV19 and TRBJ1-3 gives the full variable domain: DGGITQSPKYLFRKEGQNVTLSCEQNLNHDAMYWYRQDPGQGLRLIYYSQIVNDFQKGDIAEGYSVSREKKESFPLTVTSAQKNPTAFYLCASSINSLGQGGNTIYFGEGSWLTVV.